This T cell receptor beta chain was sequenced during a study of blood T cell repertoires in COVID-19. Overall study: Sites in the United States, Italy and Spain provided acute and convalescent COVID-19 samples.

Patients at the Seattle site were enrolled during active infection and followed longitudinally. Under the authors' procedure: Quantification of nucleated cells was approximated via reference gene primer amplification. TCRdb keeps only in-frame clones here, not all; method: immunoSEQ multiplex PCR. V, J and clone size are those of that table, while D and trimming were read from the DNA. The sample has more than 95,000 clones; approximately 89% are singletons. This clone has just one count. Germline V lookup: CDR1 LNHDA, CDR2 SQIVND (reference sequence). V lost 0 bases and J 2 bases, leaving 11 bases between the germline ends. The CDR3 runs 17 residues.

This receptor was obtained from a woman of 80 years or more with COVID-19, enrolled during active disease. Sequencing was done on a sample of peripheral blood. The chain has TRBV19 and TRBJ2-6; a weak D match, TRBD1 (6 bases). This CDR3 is CASSIEQGYPGANVLTF. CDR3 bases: TGTGCCAGTAGTATAGAACAGGGATACCCTGGGGCCAACGTCCTGACTTTC.